These 3 T cell receptor beta chains were sequenced from one sample in a study of shared clonotypes between healthy human individuals. Only CD45RO-negative cells positively selected for CCR7 counted as naive CD8 cells, so terminally differentiated effector memory CD45RA+ cells were excluded. Here immunoSEQ multiplex PCR was the method, and the copy in TCRdb shows in-frame clones only, minus some. Of 560,000 or so clones listed, around 96% are singletons. Sequenced: naive CD8+ T cells sorted from blood. Source of these receptors: a woman in her twenties or thirties in good health.

J is TRBJ2-7 and V is TRBV7-8; D gene unclear. Germline-derived CDR1 and CDR2 are SGHVS and FQNEAQ. CDR3 length: 13 amino acids. With 3 bases removed from V and 5 bases from J, the gap between germline ends came to 11 bases. The CDR3: CASSFSGTNEQYF. CDR3 DNA: TGTGCCAGCAGCTTCTCAGGAACTAACGAGCAGTACTTC.

Only one count was recorded for this clone. The genes are TRBV14 and TRBJ2-7; 9 bases match TRBD1. Per germline, CDR1 SGHDN and CDR2 FVKESK. The CDR3 is 13 amino acids. Trimming cost V 4 bases and J 3 bases; bases outside gene matches: 1. CDR3 sequence (DNA): TGTGCCAGCAGCCTGGGACAGGGCTACGAGCAGTACTTC. Amino acid sequence: CASSLGQGYEQYF.

The chain is built from TRBV5-4 and TRBJ2-7; D might be TRBD2 (6 bases). Per the germline V gene, CDR1 is SGHNT and CDR2 is YYREEE (reference sequence). Trimming pared 4 bases from V and 4 bases from J, leaving 21 bases between. This CDR3 contains 16 residues. The CDR3 region is CASSLPPDEEGYEQYF. CDR3 coding DNA: TGTGCCAGCAGCCTGCCCCCGGACGAGGAGGGTTACGAGCAGTACTTC.